This T cell receptor (beta chain) came from a study of sequential checkpoint blockade in melanoma (dated by TCRdb to about 2019). General notes on the study: Using 1:1 randomization, the trial assigned patients either to first-line nivolumab followed by ipilimumab (arm A) or to ipilimumab followed by nivolumab (arm B). For approximately 20 patients, matched tumor biopsies were taken both before treatment and at week 13, after single-agent nivolumab (arm A) or ipilimumab (arm B). TCRbeta immunosequencing was performed on DNA from 90 to 100 pretreatment melanoma tumor samples. Both trial sequences were followed by maintenance nivolumab. In about 80% of the matched pre- and post-treatment tumor biopsy pairs, both biopsies came from the same lesion.

Overall study results and their limits: Within-arm analyses of tumor T-cell fraction were constrained by small sample sizes and reduced statistical power. Patients with increases in tumor T-cell fraction and clonality by week 13 were approximately 30 times more likely to achieve clinical benefit. Larger, independent patient cohorts are needed to validate the response-prediction model that combines TCR metrics and mutation burden. In the nivolumab-first arm (arm A), pretreatment tumor TIL clonality was associated with response (P = .04). Tumor T-cell fraction and clonality were found to correlate with PD-L1 staining and CD8+ T-cell counts but not with mutational load.

V is pruned by 3 bases and J by 4 bases, leaving 9 bases of the junction without a gene match. For CDR1 and CDR2, the germline V gene (reference sequence) lists LNHDA and SQIVND. The CDR3 spans 16 residues, from the cysteine through the phenylalanine. The kept DNA is CDR3 alone, 48 bases in frame from the first base. A remark on this clone: Its specific antigen is unknown. Base qualities are not at hand, and no much larger clone is one base apart.

The treatment or condition label, read with the paper, signifies: randomized to nivolumab then ipilimumab (arm A) or the reverse (arm B). Prior DNA-damaging chemotherapy had not been received by any trial patient. Samples came from patients with melanoma in CheckMate 064, a randomized, open-label phase II trial of sequential checkpoint blockade. Genomic DNA from formalin-fixed paraffin-embedded (FFPE) tissue samples served as the input for tumor TCR sequencing. The immunoSEQ Assay was used to immunosequence TCRbeta CDR3 regions from genomic DNA. Before high-throughput sequencing, genomic DNA was amplified using bias-controlled multiplex PCR. Turning to the authors' computational methods: To quantify the absolute abundance of each unique TCRbeta CDR3 region, the sequences were collapsed and filtered. Clonality, defined as 1 minus Pielou's evenness, was calculated using productive rearrangements only. To compute tumor T-cell fraction, TCRbeta template counts were normalized to usable DNA, with usable DNA estimated from several housekeeping genes. A previously published method was used to identify clones with significantly greater frequencies in on-treatment samples than in baseline samples. TCRdb re-hosts the immuneACCESS table, in-frame sequences only. Its copies lack some clones; in the studies checked, an unresolved V gene accounts for under half of them, and the cause for the rest is not known. Clone size and V and J calls were adopted from that table, with D and trimming inferred from the DNA. In this sample the table shows more than 30,000 clones, around 32% of which occur a single time. About 1.6% of the sample belongs to the ten largest clones.

This receptor chain uses TRBV19 and TRBJ1-2; 9 nucleotides in the junction match TRBD1. Sequencing used tumor tissue (inferred from file names), obtained from a patient given nivolumab and ipilimumab in sequence. This receptor was obtained from a human donor with melanoma. The sequenced DNA is TGTGCCAGTAGTATGAGTGGAACAGGGGGCGGCTATGGCTACACCTTC. This encodes CASSMSGTGGGYGYTF.